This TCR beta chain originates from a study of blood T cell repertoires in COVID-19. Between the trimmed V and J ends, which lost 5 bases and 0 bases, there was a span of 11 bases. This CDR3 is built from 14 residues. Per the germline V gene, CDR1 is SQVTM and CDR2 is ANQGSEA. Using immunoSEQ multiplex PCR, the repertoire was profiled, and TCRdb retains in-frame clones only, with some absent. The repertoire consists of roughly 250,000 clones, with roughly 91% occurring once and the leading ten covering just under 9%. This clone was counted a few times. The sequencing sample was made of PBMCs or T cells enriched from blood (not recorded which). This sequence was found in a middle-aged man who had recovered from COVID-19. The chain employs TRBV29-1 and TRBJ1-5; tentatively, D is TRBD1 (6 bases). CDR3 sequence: CSVSGASSNQPQHF. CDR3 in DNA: TGCAGCGTTTCAGGGGCTAGTAGCAATCAGCCCCAGCATTTT.